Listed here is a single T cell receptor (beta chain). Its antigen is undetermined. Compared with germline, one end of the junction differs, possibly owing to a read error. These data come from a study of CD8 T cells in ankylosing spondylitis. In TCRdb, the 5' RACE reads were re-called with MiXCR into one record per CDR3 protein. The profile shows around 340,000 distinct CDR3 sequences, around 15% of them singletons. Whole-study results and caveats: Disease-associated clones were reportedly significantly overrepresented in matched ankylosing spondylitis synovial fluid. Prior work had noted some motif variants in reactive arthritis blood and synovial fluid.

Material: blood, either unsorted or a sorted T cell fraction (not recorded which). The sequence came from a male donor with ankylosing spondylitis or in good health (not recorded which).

The CDR3 sequence: CATSFAGEETQYF. Written as DNA, the CDR3 is TGCGCCACCAGCTTCGCAGGGGAAGAGACCCAGTACTTC. The gene calls are TRBV5-1 and TRBJ2-5; a weak D match, TRBD1 (6 bases). Germline V lookup: CDR1 SGHRS, CDR2 YFSETQ. The CDR3 extends over 13 amino acids.